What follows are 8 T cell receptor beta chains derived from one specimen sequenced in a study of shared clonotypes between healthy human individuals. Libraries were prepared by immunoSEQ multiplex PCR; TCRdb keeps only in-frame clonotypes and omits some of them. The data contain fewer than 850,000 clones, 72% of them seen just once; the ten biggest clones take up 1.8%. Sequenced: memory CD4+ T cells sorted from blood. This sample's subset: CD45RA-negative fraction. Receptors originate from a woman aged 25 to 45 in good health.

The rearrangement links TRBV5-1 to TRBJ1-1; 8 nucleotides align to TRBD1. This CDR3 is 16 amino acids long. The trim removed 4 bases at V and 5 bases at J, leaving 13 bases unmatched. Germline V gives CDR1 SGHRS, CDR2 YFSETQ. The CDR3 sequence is CASSTGTGRRGTEAFF. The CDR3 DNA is TGCGCCAGCAGCACAGGGACAGGACGGCGAGGGACTGAAGCTTTCTTT.

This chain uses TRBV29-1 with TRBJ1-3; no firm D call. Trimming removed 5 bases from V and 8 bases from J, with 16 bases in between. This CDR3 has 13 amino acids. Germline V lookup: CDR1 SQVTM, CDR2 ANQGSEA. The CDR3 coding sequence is TGCAGCGTTTCGGTCCCCGGTATGGACACCATATATTTT. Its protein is CSVSVPGMDTIYF. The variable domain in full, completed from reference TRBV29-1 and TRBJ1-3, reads SAVISQKPSRDICQRGTSLTIQCQVDSQVTMMFWYRQQPGQSLTLIATANQGSEATYESGFVIDKFPISRPNLTFSTLTVSNMSPEDSSIYLCSVSVPGMDTIYFGEGSWLTVV.

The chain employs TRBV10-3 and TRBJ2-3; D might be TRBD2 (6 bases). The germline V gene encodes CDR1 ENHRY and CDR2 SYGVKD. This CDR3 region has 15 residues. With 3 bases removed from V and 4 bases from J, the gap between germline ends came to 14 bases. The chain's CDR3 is CAISEGGGGADTQYF. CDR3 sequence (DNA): TGTGCCATCAGTGAAGGTGGCGGAGGGGCAGATACGCAGTATTTT.

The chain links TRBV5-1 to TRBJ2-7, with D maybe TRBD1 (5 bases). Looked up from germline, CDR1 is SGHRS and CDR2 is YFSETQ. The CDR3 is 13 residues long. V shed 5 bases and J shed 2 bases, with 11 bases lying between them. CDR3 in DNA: TGCGCCAGCAGGCCGACAGAAGCCTACGAGCAGTACTTC. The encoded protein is CASRPTEAYEQYF.

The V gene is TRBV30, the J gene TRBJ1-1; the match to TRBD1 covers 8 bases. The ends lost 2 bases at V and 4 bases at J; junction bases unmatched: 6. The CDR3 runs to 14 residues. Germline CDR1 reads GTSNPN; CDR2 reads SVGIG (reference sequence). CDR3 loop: CAWSTRQGSTEAFF. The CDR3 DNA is TGTGCCTGGAGTACCCGACAGGGGAGCACTGAAGCTTTCTTT.

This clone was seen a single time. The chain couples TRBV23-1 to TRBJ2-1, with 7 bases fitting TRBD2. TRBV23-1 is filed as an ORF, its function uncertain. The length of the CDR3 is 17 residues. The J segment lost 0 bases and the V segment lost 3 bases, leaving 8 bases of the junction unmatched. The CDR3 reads CASSHTTGGRSYNEQFF. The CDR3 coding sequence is TGCGCCAGCAGTCACACTACGGGGGGACGCTCCTACAATGAGCAGTTCTTC.

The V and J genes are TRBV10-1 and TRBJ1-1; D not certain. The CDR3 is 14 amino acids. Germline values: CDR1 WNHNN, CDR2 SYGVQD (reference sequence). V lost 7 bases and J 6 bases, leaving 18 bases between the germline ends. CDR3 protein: CASKGGSGYAEAFF. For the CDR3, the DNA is TGCGCCAGCAAGGGTGGGTCCGGATACGCTGAAGCTTTCTTT.

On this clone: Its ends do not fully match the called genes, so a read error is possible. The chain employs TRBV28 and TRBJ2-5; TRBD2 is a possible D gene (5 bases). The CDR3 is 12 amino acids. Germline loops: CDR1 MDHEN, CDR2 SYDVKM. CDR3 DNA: TGTGCGAGCATGAAGGCGCCGGGCGGGCAGTACTTC. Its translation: CASMKAPGGQYF.